The 2 T cell receptor beta chains below were found in one sample sequenced in a study of T cell changes during pregnancy in multiple sclerosis. Libraries were prepared by immunoSEQ multiplex PCR; TCRdb keeps only in-frame clonotypes and omits some of them. The sample contains 42,000 or so clones, almost 95% of which appear only once. The sequences come from CD8+ T cells from peripheral blood mononuclear cells, collected in the third trimester of pregnancy. These receptors were obtained from a female donor with multiple sclerosis, enrolled in a pregnancy study.

This clone has just a few counts. The rearrangement links TRBV27 to TRBJ2-7; D gene unclear. Germline lookup yields CDR1 MNHEY and CDR2 SMNVEV (reference sequence). This CDR3 has 13 amino acids. The ends were cut back, 2 bases at V and 1 base at J, with 6 bases in the middle. CDR3 sequence (DNA): TGTGCCAGCAGTTTAATCGGGTCCTACGAGCAGTACTTC. Translated: CASSLIGSYEQYF.

This clone was observed a single time. The CDR3 loop reads CASSQELWASGSRTGELFF. CDR3 bases: TGTGCCAGCAGCCAAGAATTGTGGGCTAGCGGGAGTAGAACCGGGGAGCTGTTTTTT. The rearrangement uses TRBV14 and TRBJ2-2; 10 bases line up with TRBD2. The junction had 12 bases not matched to a gene; V was cut back by 0 bases and J by 5 bases. The CDR3 consists of 19 residues. The V gene's germline CDR1 is SGHDN and CDR2 FVKESK.